This TCR beta chain derives from a study of blood T cell repertoires in COVID-19. Background on the study: COVID-19 samples from acute and convalescent phases originated in the United States, Italy and Spain. T cells, B-cell-depleted T cells, or PBMCs supplied cDNA or gDNA.

Trimming took off 1 base at V and 2 bases at J, with 19 bases between the two ends. The CDR3 sequence is 17 residues long. Per germline, CDR1 SGDLS and CDR2 YYNGEE. Per the original methods: Quantification of nucleated cells was approximated via reference gene primer amplification. Libraries were prepared by immunoSEQ multiplex PCR; TCRdb keeps only in-frame clonotypes and omits some of them. V and J calls and clone size are given by that table; D and trimming were obtained from the DNA. The sample consists of 350,000 or so clones, nearly 90% of them appearing once. The sequence was obtained from a man between 18 and 29 years old with active or convalescent COVID-19. The genes are TRBV9 and TRBJ2-7; D unclear. What was sequenced was peripheral blood. CDR3 in amino acids: CASSVQPTGSPPYEQYF. Here the CDR3 DNA reads TGTGCCAGCAGCGTACAACCCACCGGGTCCCCTCCCTACGAGCAGTACTTC.